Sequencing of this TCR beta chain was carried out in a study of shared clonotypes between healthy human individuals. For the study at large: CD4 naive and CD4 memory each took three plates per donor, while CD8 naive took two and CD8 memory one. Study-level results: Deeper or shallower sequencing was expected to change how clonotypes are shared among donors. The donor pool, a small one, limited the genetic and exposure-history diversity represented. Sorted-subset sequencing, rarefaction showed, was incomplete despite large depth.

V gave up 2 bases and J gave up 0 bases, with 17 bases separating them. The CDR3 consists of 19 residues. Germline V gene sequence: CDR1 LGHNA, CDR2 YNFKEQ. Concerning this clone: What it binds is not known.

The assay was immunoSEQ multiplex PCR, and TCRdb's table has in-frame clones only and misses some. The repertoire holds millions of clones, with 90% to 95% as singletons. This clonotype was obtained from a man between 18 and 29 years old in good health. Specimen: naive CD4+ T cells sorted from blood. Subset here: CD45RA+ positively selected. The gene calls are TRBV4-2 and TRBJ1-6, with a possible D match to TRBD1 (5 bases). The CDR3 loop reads CASSQIWDRRSSYNSPLHF. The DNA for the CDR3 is TGTGCCAGCAGCCAAATCTGGGACCGCCGGAGCTCCTATAATTCACCCCTCCACTTT.